This T cell receptor (beta chain) was recorded in a study of blood T cell repertoires in COVID-19. Study background: Italy, Spain and the United States were the sources of the convalescent and acute COVID-19 samples.

Sequencing used immunoSEQ multiplex PCR; TCRdb keeps in-frame clones, though not all of them. The repertoire has about 100,000 clones, about 86% of them found once; the top ten carry about 1.8%. J was trimmed by 3 bases and V by 7 bases; bases with no gene match: 3. The CDR3 extends over 15 amino acids. Germline V lookup: CDR1 SNHLY, CDR2 FYNNEI. The receptor was isolated from an older man with acute or convalescent COVID-19. The chain carries TRBV2 and TRBJ2-2; 12 bases are a match to TRBD2. The sequencing sample was made of peripheral blood. The CDR3 DNA is TGTGCCAGCACCAGACTAGCGGGAGACACCGGGGAGCTGTTTTTT. As protein: CASTRLAGDTGELFF.